This TCR beta chain was sequenced during a study of OX40 agonist ivuxolimab in advanced cancers. Study outcomes and limitations: Partly responding patients at 0.1-3.0 mg/kg showed some of the smallest clonal expansion. Certain nonresponders likewise exhibited a low normalized T-cell clonal expansion.

Points on this clone: Its antigen is undetermined.

The method was immunoSEQ multiplex PCR; TCRdb's version includes in-frame clones alone and lacks a portion of them. The sample has about 41,000 clones, roughly 80% seen once. Germline-derived CDR1 and CDR2 are LNHDA and SQIVND (reference sequence). The CDR3 is 14 residues long. Trimming at V came to 4 bases and at J to 4 bases, leaving 6 bases not matched to a gene. The chain combines TRBV19 with TRBJ1-2; 7 bases agree with TRBD1. The clonotype originates from an adult with an advanced solid tumor such as melanoma, head and neck, liver or kidney cancer. Sequencing was performed on CD4+ or CD8+ T cells sorted from blood, taken in a trial of the OX40 agonist ivuxolimab. CDR3: CASSRGGTAYGYTF. CDR3 bases: TGTGCCAGTAGTAGAGGGGGGACAGCCTATGGCTACACCTTC.